This TCR beta chain was obtained from a study of blood T cell repertoires in COVID-19. Study-wide context: The origin of the acute and convalescent COVID-19 samples was the United States, Italy and Spain. PBMCs, B-cell-depleted T cells, or T cells provided the cDNA or gDNA that made up the material.

Trimming at V came to 2 bases and at J to 3 bases, leaving 13 bases not matched to a gene. The CDR3 extends over 17 amino acids. The germline CDR1 and CDR2 sequences are MNHNS and SASEGT. Here immunoSEQ multiplex PCR was the method, and the copy in TCRdb shows in-frame clones only, minus some. The data contain 150,000 to 180,000 clones, roughly 78% of them singletons. Material: peripheral blood. This chain joins TRBV6-1 and TRBJ2-7, with 7 bases aligning to TRBD1. This sequence originates from a man older than 75 with acute or convalescent COVID-19. CDR3 nucleotide sequence: TGTGCCAGCAGTGAACTTACTGGCAGGGGGAGCCTCTACGAGCAGTACGTC. Protein sequence: CASSELTGRGSLYEQYV.